This is a list of T cell receptor beta chains from one sample in a study of early T cells in non-severe SARS-CoV-2 infection. TCRdb fed the 5' RACE reads into MiXCR, producing one record per CDR3 protein. The table lists some 60,000 distinct CDR3 sequences, roughly a tenth of them singletons. Input material: whole blood. These receptors came from an adult who was a healthcare worker with PCR-confirmed SARS-CoV-2 infection or an uninfected control (not recorded which). CDR3s include the opening cysteine and the closing phenylalanine or tryptophan. A D gene is named only where the DNA matches it firmly. Size is stated for part of the rows, as once, few or many counts, or as a class when the clone is expanded.

j_call v_call cdr3_length d_call clone_size cdr3_aa cdr3_nt
TRBJ2-7 TRBV20-1 13 NA many CSAFLPSSYEQYF TGCAGTGCTTTCTTGCCCAGCTCCTACGAGCAGTACTTC
TRBJ1-2 TRBV7-2 14 TRBD1 few CASSPGGRDYGYTF TGTGCCAGCAGCCCAGGGGGCAGAGACTATGGCTACACCTTC
TRBJ1-2 TRBV5-1 13 TRBD1 NA CASSSQGLYGYTF TGCGCCAGCAGCTCACAGGGGCTCTATGGCTACACCTTC
TRBJ2-5 TRBV2 14 TRBD2 NA CASRRSGTRETQYF TGTGCCAGCAGGAGGAGCGGGACGAGAGAGACCCAGTACTTC
TRBJ2-5 TRBV6-2/TRBV6-3 15 TRBD2 many CASSPAGGQEETQYF TGTGCCAGCAGTCCAGCGGGAGGGCAGGAAGAGACCCAGTACTTC
TRBJ2-3 TRBV5-1 15 NA many CASSSGTSSTDTQYF TGCGCCAGCAGTTCCGGGACGTCAAGCACAGATACGCAGTATTTT
TRBJ2-7 TRBV7-2 15 NA few CASSPGAGSSYEQYF TGTGCCAGCAGCCCTGGGGCGGGGAGCTCCTACGAGCAGTACTTC
TRBJ2-3 TRBV6-5 13 NA NA CASSYLSADTQYF TGTGCCAGCAGTTATCTAAGTGCAGATACGCAGTATTTT
TRBJ2-1 TRBV7-8 17 TRBD2 NA CASSPRLSSGGYNEQFF TGTGCCAGCAGCCCGCGTTTGTCTAGCGGGGGCTACAATGAGCAGTTCTTC
TRBJ1-4 TRBV12-3/TRBV12-4 14 NA many CASSFQGLAEKLFF TGTGCCAGCAGTTTCCAGGGTTTAGCTGAAAAACTGTTTTTT
TRBJ1-2 TRBV6-5 14 NA many CASGSGPPRDGYTF TGTGCCAGCGGGTCGGGACCCCCGAGGGATGGCTACACCTTC
TRBJ2-1 TRBV5-4 15 NA many CASSSGATSYNEQFF TGTGCCAGCAGCTCGGGAGCGACCTCCTACAATGAGCAGTTCTTC
TRBJ2-2 TRBV10-1 15 NA many CASSAMTLGTGELFF TGCGCCAGCAGTGCGATGACCCTAGGGACCGGGGAGCTGTTTTTT
TRBJ1-4 TRBV27 10 NA NA CASPNEKLFF TGTGCCAGCCCGAATGAAAAACTGTTTTTT
TRBJ1-2 TRBV2 13 TRBD1 NA CASSSGTAYGYTF TGTGCCAGCAGCTCCGGGACAGCCTATGGCTACACCTTC
TRBJ2-2 TRBV5-1 15 NA NA CASSLFRTGTGELFF TGCGCCAGCAGCTTGTTCCGGACGGGCACCGGGGAGCTGTTTTTT
TRBJ1-2 TRBV6-5 13 NA many CASSYPRGYGYTF TGTGCCAGCAGTTACCCCCGTGGCTATGGCTACACCTTC
TRBJ2-7 TRBV5-4 15 TRBD2 few CASSTGTRGSYEQYF TGTGCCAGCAGCACCGGGACTAGAGGGAGCTACGAGCAGTACTTC
TRBJ2-5 TRBV7-9 12 NA few CASSLNTETQYF TGTGCCAGCAGTCTGAACACGGAGACCCAGTACTTC
TRBJ2-7 TRBV6-6 14 NA few CASSYGAASYEQYF TGTGCCAGCAGTTATGGCGCGGCCTCCTACGAGCAGTACTTC
TRBJ2-1 TRBV11-3 19 TRBD2 many CASSLGLGPSGRIEDEQFF TGTGCCAGCAGCTTAGGATTGGGGCCCAGCGGGAGAATTGAGGATGAGCAGTTCTTC
TRBJ2-7 TRBV27 15 NA NA CASSTMGRSWRGQYF TGTGCCAGCAGTACGATGGGCAGGAGTTGGAGAGGGCAGTACTTC
TRBJ2-2 TRBV20-1 15 TRBD1 many CSARDPTGDTGELFF TGCAGTGCTAGAGACCCTACAGGGGACACCGGGGAGCTGTTTTTT
TRBJ2-1 TRBV25-1 13 TRBD1 once CASKDRVYNEQFF TGTGCCAGTAAGGACAGGGTTTACAATGAGCAGTTCTTC
TRBJ2-1 TRBV10-3 12 TRBD2 NA CAIRAGEGEQFF TGTGCCATCCGGGCGGGGGAAGGGGAGCAGTTCTTC
TRBJ2-3 TRBV29-1 14 TRBD1 NA CSVYHRGFTDTQYF TGCAGCGTTTATCACAGGGGATTCACAGATACGCAGTATTTT
TRBJ2-7 TRBV7-9 17 TRBD2 many CASSLGLAGGYSYEQYF TGTGCCAGCAGCTTAGGACTAGCGGGAGGCTACTCCTACGAGCAGTACTTC
TRBJ2-7 TRBV11-1 13 TRBD1 few CASSAQTGLEQYF TGTGCCAGCAGCGCGCAGACAGGGCTCGAGCAGTACTTC
TRBJ2-2 TRBV6-1 15 TRBD2 NA CASSEVGRDTGELFF TGTGCCAGCAGTGAAGTCGGGAGGGACACCGGGGAGCTGTTTTTT
TRBJ2-3 TRBV28 17 TRBD1 NA CASSTPYDRGRTDTQYF TGTGCCAGCAGCACCCCTTACGACAGGGGACGCACAGATACGCAGTATTTT
TRBJ2-1 TRBV30 12 TRBD1 many CAWSDRVNEQFF TGTGCCTGGAGCGACAGGGTAAATGAGCAGTTCTTC
TRBJ2-1 TRBV20-1 12 NA few CSARGWGNEQFF TGCAGTGCTAGAGGTTGGGGGAATGAGCAGTTCTTC
TRBJ2-7 TRBV10-3 14 TRBD2 many CASSGTSGTYEQYF TGTGCCAGCTCCGGGACTAGCGGAACCTACGAGCAGTACTTC
TRBJ2-1 TRBV7-9 16 NA many CASSRKGSSSYNEQFF TGTGCCAGCAGCAGAAAGGGTTCTAGTTCCTACAATGAGCAGTTCTTC
TRBJ2-7 TRBV20-1 14 TRBD2 many CSARIGGLAVEQYF TGCAGTGCTAGAATCGGGGGACTAGCAGTCGAGCAGTACTTC
TRBJ1-1 TRBV6-6 16 TRBD1 few CASSLFGTGTNTEAFF TGTGCCAGCAGTCTGTTCGGGACAGGGACGAACACTGAAGCTTTCTTT
TRBJ2-1 TRBV29-1 12 NA many CSGETATDEQFF TGCAGCGGGGAAACGGCCACGGATGAGCAGTTCTTC
TRBJ2-3 TRBV20-1 13 NA many CTPKDSSTDTQYF TGCACCCCTAAGGATAGCAGCACAGATACGCAGTATTTT
TRBJ2-2 TRBV3-1 13 NA NA CASSSQGLGELFF TGTGCCAGCAGCTCACAGGGTCTCGGGGAGCTGTTTTTT
TRBJ1-5 TRBV7-9 14 TRBD1 many CASSPDRVGQPQHF TGTGCCAGCAGCCCAGACAGGGTCGGGCAGCCCCAGCATTTT
TRBJ2-2 TRBV3-1 15 TRBD1 many CASSQGTGSTGELFF TGTGCCAGCAGCCAAGGGACAGGGAGTACCGGGGAGCTGTTTTTT
TRBJ2-7 TRBV7-9 12 NA few CASSLGRYEQYF TGTGCCAGCAGCTTGGGTCGGTACGAGCAGTACTTC
TRBJ1-4 TRBV2 13 NA NA CASSRDRPEKLFF TGTGCCAGCAGCAGAGATAGACCTGAAAAACTGTTTTTT
TRBJ2-1 TRBV30 14 NA NA CAWSASPGDNEQFF TGTGCCTGGAGTGCCAGCCCGGGTGACAATGAGCAGTTCTTC
TRBJ2-1 TRBV20-1 14 TRBD2 NA CSAGVGLAGEWIFF TGCAGTGCAGGAGTGGGTCTAGCGGGAGAATGGATCTTCTTC
TRBJ1-4 TRBV4-2 16 TRBD1 NA CASSQVTGQVGEKLFF TGTGCCAGCAGCCAGGTGACAGGGCAAGTAGGGGAAAAACTGTTTTTT
TRBJ2-1 TRBV7-6 16 TRBD2 many CASRGLSGRKNNEQFF TGTGCCAGCAGGGGATTGAGCGGGAGGAAGAACAATGAGCAGTTCTTC
TRBJ2-1 TRBV9 15 NA many CASSVEALDRHEQFF TGTGCCAGCAGCGTAGAAGCACTAGATAGGCATGAGCAGTTCTTC
TRBJ2-3 TRBV7-2 16 TRBD1 many CASSDFGTGNGYTQYF TGTGCCAGCAGCGACTTCGGGACAGGGAATGGGTATACGCAGTATTTT
TRBJ1-5 TRBV15 16 NA many CATSRAGQSSNQPQHF TGTGCCACCAGCAGAGCGGGGCAGTCTAGCAATCAGCCCCAGCATTTT
TRBJ2-3 TRBV6-1 9 NA many CASSGGQYF TGTGCCAGCAGTGGAGGGCAGTATTTT
TRBJ1-2 TRBV20-1 14 TRBD1 many CSASLEGQGYGYTF TGCAGTGCTAGTTTAGAAGGACAGGGGTATGGCTACACCTTC
TRBJ2-7 TRBV3-1 16 NA many CASSQDTPGQTYEQYF TGTGCCAGCAGCCAAGATACTCCCGGACAGACCTACGAGCAGTACTTC
TRBJ1-1 TRBV6-5 14 NA many CASSLTGFSTEAFF TGTGCCAGCAGTCTTACAGGGTTTTCCACTGAAGCTTTCTTT
TRBJ1-1 TRBV28 14 NA NA CAIKGGGSYTEAFF TGTGCCATCAAGGGAGGCGGTTCTTACACTGAAGCTTTCTTT
TRBJ1-5 TRBV5-6 16 TRBD1 many CASSWYDRGHNQPQHF TGTGCCAGCAGCTGGTATGACAGGGGGCATAATCAGCCCCAGCATTTT
TRBJ2-5 TRBV6-2/TRBV6-3 15 NA NA CASTFSEYGPETQYF TGTGCCAGCACCTTTTCGGAGTACGGGCCGGAGACCCAGTACTTC
TRBJ2-3 TRBV24-1 13 TRBD2 many CATSPSGIDTQYF TGTGCCACCAGTCCTAGCGGGATAGATACGCAGTATTTT
TRBJ2-1 TRBV7-9 11 NA many CASSSSFEQFF TGTGCCAGCAGCTCCTCCTTTGAGCAGTTCTTC
TRBJ2-2 TRBV3-1 16 NA many CASSQVGGANTGELFF TGTGCCAGCAGCCAAGTGGGGGGAGCAAACACCGGGGAGCTGTTTTTT